The next 28 T cell receptor beta chains were all read from a single sample in a study of cytomegalovirus exposure and HLA in healthy donors. Amplification used 60 Vbeta primers and 13 Jbeta primers. Profiled with immunoSEQ multiplex PCR; TCRdb holds only in-frame clones, not every one. The table lists just over 150,000 clones, around 80% of them singletons, with approximately 6.5% in the top ten. Sequencing input: PBMCs. The origin of the receptors is a male donor in good health and CMV-seropositive.

The CDR3 here is CASSPTGTGREAFF. As DNA, the CDR3 is TGTGCCAGCAGCCCCACCGGGACAGGCCGTGAAGCTTTCTTT. The chain combines TRBV7-9 with TRBJ1-1, with 8 positions matching TRBD1. This CDR3 spans 14 amino acids. In germline, CDR1 is SEHNR, CDR2 FQNEAQ (reference sequence). The ends lost 5 bases at V and 7 bases at J; junction bases unmatched: 9. Looking up the rest from reference TRBV7-9 and TRBJ1-1 gives the full variable domain: DTGVSQNPRHKITKRGQNVTFRCDPISEHNRLYWYRQTLGQGPEFLTYFQNEAQLEKSRLLSDRFSAERPKGSFSTLEIQRTEQGDSAMYLCASSPTGTGREAFFGQGTRLTVV.

The chain employs TRBV19 and TRBJ2-3; D is possibly TRBD1 (5 bases). CDR3 length: 13 amino acids. Germline V gene lookup returns CDR1 LNHDA and CDR2 SQIVND (reference sequence). V was shortened by 1 base and J by 3 bases, with 5 bases between the two germline ends. CDR3 nucleotide sequence: TGTGCCAGTAGTATAGCAGGGACAGATACGCAGTATTTT. Translated: CASSIAGTDTQYF.

This chain connects TRBV2 to TRBJ1-1; D remains ambiguous. Trimming cost V 11 bases and J 3 bases, with 22 bases left between them. CDR1 and CDR2 from the germline V gene are SNHLY and FYNNEI. The CDR3 is made up of 15 amino acids. CDR3 nucleotides: TGTGCCGTCCTTTGGCGGGAGGCTGGGGACACTGAAGCTTTCTTT. Protein: CAVLWREAGDTEAFF. Full variable domain (outside the CDR3, taken from reference TRBV2 and TRBJ1-1): EPEVTQTPSHQVTQMGQEVILRCVPISNHLYFYWYRQILGQKVEFLVSFYNNEISEKSEIFDDQFSVERPDGSNFTLKIRSTKLEDSAMYFCAVLWREAGDTEAFFGQGTRLTVV.

The V call is TRBV19, the J call TRBJ2-1, with 11 bases identical to TRBD2. After removal of 7 bases from V and 4 bases from J, the junction contained 6 bases not matched to a gene. The CDR3 is 15 residues long. The germline CDR1 and CDR2 sequences are LNHDA and SQIVND (reference sequence). CDR3: CASIAGTSGYNEQFF. Here the CDR3 DNA reads TGTGCCAGTATTGCCGGGACTAGCGGTTACAATGAGCAGTTCTTC.

The V call is TRBV30, the J call TRBJ2-3; D is perhaps TRBD1 (5 bases). This CDR3 is 14 amino acids long. Between the trimmed V and J ends, which lost 1 base and 5 bases, there was a span of 13 bases. Germline V lookup: CDR1 GTSNPN, CDR2 SVGIG (reference sequence). This chain's CDR3 is CAWSAGFNIDTQYF. The CDR3 region has the DNA TGTGCCTGGAGTGCAGGGTTCAACATAGATACGCAGTATTTT.

The CDR3 DNA reads as TGTGCCAGCAGCTTGGGGACAGGGGGGACGCAGTATTTT. This gives the protein CASSLGTGGTQYF. The chain uses TRBV7-3 and TRBJ2-3; 11 bases agree with TRBD1. The CDR3 covers 13 residues. CDR1 and CDR2 (germline): SGHTA, FQGTGA. Losses at the gene ends were 3 bases for V and 9 bases for J; bases not matched to a gene: 2.

The rearrangement uses TRBV7-2 and TRBJ2-7, with 8 bases lining up with TRBD1. V was clipped by 5 bases and J by 3 bases; unmatched bases: 9. Germline V gives CDR1 SGHTA, CDR2 FQGNSA. The CDR3 is 15 amino acids. CDR3 region: CASSLQTGEGYEQYF. CDR3 nucleotide sequence: TGTGCCAGCAGCCTACAGACAGGGGAAGGCTACGAGCAGTACTTC.

This chain joins TRBV10-3 and TRBJ2-3; 7 nucleotides align to TRBD2. CDR3 size: 13 residues. After removal of 6 bases from V and 3 bases from J, the junction contained 3 bases not matched to a gene. The germline V gene encodes CDR1 ENHRY and CDR2 SYGVKD. The CDR3 DNA follows: TGTGCCATCAGCGGAGCGGGGACAGATACGCAGTATTTT. This sequence encodes CAISGAGTDTQYF.

The genes are TRBV5-1 and TRBJ2-7; 7 positions agree with TRBD2. The V segment lost 0 bases and the J segment 2 bases; nucleotides outside the gene matches: 14. The germline CDR1 and CDR2 sequences are SGHRS and YFSETQ. This CDR3 has 18 amino acids. This CDR3 is CASSLGERSAGDPYEQYF. The CDR3, as DNA: TGCGCCAGCAGCTTGGGGGAGAGGTCGGCGGGAGATCCCTACGAGCAGTACTTC.

DNA for the CDR3: TGTGCCAGCAGTTCCGGGACAGGGGATGTTGAAGCTTTCTTT. This codes for CASSSGTGDVEAFF. The V call is TRBV11-3, the J call TRBJ1-1; 10 bases line up with TRBD1. The V gene's germline CDR1 is SGHNT and CDR2 YENEEA. V was pared by 6 bases and J by 7 bases, with 8 bases of the junction left unmatched. The CDR3 runs to 14 residues.

This clone was detected a few times. The chain joins TRBV7-9 to TRBJ1-2; D may be TRBD1 (5 bases). Looked up from germline, CDR1 is SEHNR and CDR2 is FQNEAQ (reference sequence). V was cut by 1 base and J by 7 bases, with 7 bases left in between. CDR3 size: 12 residues. This chain's CDR3 is CASSLEGFGYTF. The CDR3 DNA follows: TGTGCCAGCAGCTTAGAGGGGTTTGGCTACACCTTC.

This sequence joins TRBV6-5 and TRBJ2-3, with D maybe TRBD2 (5 bases). The V and J ends lost 2 bases and 4 bases respectively, with 10 bases between them. Germline CDR1 MNHEY, CDR2 SVGAGI. This CDR3 is built from 14 residues. CDR3 coding DNA: TGTGCCAGCAGTTACATAGGGAGCGCAGATACGCAGTATTTT. Amino acids: CASSYIGSADTQYF.

The rearrangement uses TRBV10-3 and TRBJ1-5, with 7 bases fitting TRBD1. The CDR3 is 16 amino acids. Per the germline V gene, CDR1 is ENHRY and CDR2 is SYGVKD. J lost 6 bases, V lost 3 bases, and 11 bases had no gene match. In nucleotides, the CDR3 is TGTGCCATCAGTGAACCAAAAGGACAGGAGGCTCAGCCCCAGCATTTT. Protein: CAISEPKGQEAQPQHF.

The rearrangement uses TRBV9 and TRBJ1-1; maybe TRBD1 (6 bases). Between the trimmed V and J ends, which lost 4 bases and 10 bases, there was a span of 23 bases. This CDR3 comprises 15 residues. Germline V gene data show CDR1 as SGDLS and CDR2 as YYNGEE. The CDR3 coding sequence is TGTGCCAGCAGCAGAGATGGTCATAGCGGGGGCGGAGCTTTCTTT. Its translation is CASSRDGHSGGGAFF. The full variable domain, completed using reference TRBV9 and TRBJ1-1, is DSGVTQTPKHLITATGQRVTLRCSPRSGDLSVYWYQQSLDQGLQFLIQYYNGEERAKGNILERFSAQQFPDLHSELNLSSLELGDSALYFCASSRDGHSGGGAFFGQGTRLTVV.

The V gene is TRBV5-1, the J gene TRBJ2-4, with D perhaps TRBD2 (6 bases). With 0 bases removed from V and 6 bases from J, the gap between germline ends came to 10 bases. Germline V gene data show CDR1 as SGHRS and CDR2 as YFSETQ. This CDR3 region has 14 residues. CDR3 sequence: CASSLGELANIQYF. Here the CDR3 DNA reads TGCGCCAGCAGCTTGGGTGAACTAGCAAACATTCAGTACTTC. The variable domain in full, completed from reference TRBV5-1 and TRBJ2-4, reads KAGVTQTPRYLIKTRGQQVTLSCSPISGHRSVSWYQQTPGQGLQFLFEYFSETQRNKGNFPGRFSGRQFSNSRSEMNVSTLELGDSALYLCASSLGELANIQYFGAGTRLSVL.

As regards this clone: At one boundary the junction diverges from the germline segment, which might be a read error. The sample carries other DNA sequences with the same CDR3. The chain is built from TRBV28 and TRBJ1-2, with 11 bases that match TRBD1. The CDR3 runs 17 residues. CDR1 and CDR2 (germline): MDHEN, SYDVKM. The CDR3 region has the DNA TGCGCCAGCAGTTTTAGGGTGGACAGGGGGCGAAGGTATGGCTACACCTTC. This translates into CASSFRVDRGRRYGYTF.

J is TRBJ2-3 and V is TRBV27; 13 nucleotides align to TRBD2. Germline V CDR1 and CDR2: MNHEY, SMNVEV (reference sequence). V was pared by 7 bases and J by 10 bases, with 8 bases of the junction left unmatched. The CDR3 is 14 amino acids. The CDR3 DNA reads TGTGCCAGCAAACTAGCGGGAGGGCCTGTGGCGCAGTATTTT. It translates to CASKLAGGPVAQYF.

The CDR3 region is CASSPHGTGYSGANVLTF. Here the CDR3 DNA reads TGCGCCAGCAGCCCCCACGGGACAGGGTACTCTGGGGCCAACGTCCTGACTTTC. The V call is TRBV5-1, the J call TRBJ2-6; 9 bases fit TRBD1. The CDR3 has 18 amino acids. CDR1 and CDR2 from the germline V gene are SGHRS and YFSETQ. With 4 bases clipped from V and 0 bases from J, the junction kept 8 bases outside the gene matches.

This sequence joins TRBV4-3 and TRBJ2-5; tentatively, D is TRBD2 (6 bases). Trimming cost V 1 base and J 5 bases, with 20 bases left between them. The CDR3 covers 17 residues. Germline V gives CDR1 LGHNA, CDR2 YSLEER. DNA for the CDR3: TGCGCCAGCAGCCAAGGGGCCGTCGGGAGCGCGGGGGAGACCCAGTACTTC. It codes for CASSQGAVGSAGETQYF.

A single count supports this clone. The J gene is TRBJ2-1, the V gene TRBV6-4, with 8 bases fitting TRBD2. CDR3 size: 15 residues. The V gene's germline CDR1 is MRHNA and CDR2 SNTAGT. Losses at the gene ends were 0 bases for V and 7 bases for J; bases not matched to a gene: 5. This CDR3 reads CASSDSGLVGNEQFF. CDR3 nucleotide sequence: TGTGCCAGCAGTGACTCGGGACTAGTTGGGAATGAGCAGTTCTTC.

On this clone itself: The junction departs from the called germline gene at one end, perhaps through a read error. This chain links TRBV12-5 with TRBJ1-2; 7 bases are shared with TRBD1. Germline V gene sequence: CDR1 LGHNT, CDR2 FRNRAP. The CDR3 covers 11 residues. The CDR3 nucleotides read TGTGCTGGTGGGGACAGCTATGGCTACACCTTC. This translates into CAGGDSYGYTF.

V and J are TRBV9 and TRBJ2-3; D may be TRBD2 (5 bases). CDR1 is SGDLS and CDR2 is YYNGEE in the germline V gene. V lost 0 bases, J lost 2 bases, and 13 bases lay in between. This CDR3 contains 16 residues. The CDR3 DNA reads TGTGCCAGCAGCGTAGGGGTAACCGGGGTCACAGATACGCAGTATTTT. Its translation is CASSVGVTGVTDTQYF.

The chain uses TRBV27 and TRBJ2-1; TRBD1 aligns across 7 bases. CDR3 length: 14 amino acids. In germline, CDR1 is MNHEY, CDR2 SMNVEV (reference sequence). CDR3 protein: CAVRDSLAYNEQFF. The CDR3 DNA sequence: TGTGCGGTTCGGGACAGTCTAGCCTACAATGAGCAGTTCTTC.

This clone was counted between two and nine times. This chain uses TRBV5-6 with TRBJ2-7, with D uncertain. The V gene lost 2 bases and the J gene lost 6 bases, with 9 bases spanning the gap. This CDR3 spans 12 amino acids. CDR1 is SGHDT, CDR2 YYEEEE, per germline. In DNA form, the CDR3 reads TGTGCCAGCAGCTTACCACTTGGCGAGCAGTACTTC. It codes for CASSLPLGEQYF. Combining the CDR3 with reference TRBV5-6 and TRBJ2-7 gives the whole variable domain DAGVTQSPTHLIKTRGQQVTLRCSPKSGHDTVSWYQQALGQGPQFIFQYYEEEERQRGNFPDRFSGHQFPNYSSELNVNALLLGDSALYLCASSLPLGEQYFGPGTRLTVT.

This chain connects TRBV5-1 to TRBJ2-1; 7 positions match TRBD2. The CDR3 contains 14 residues. Germline assignment: CDR1 SGHRS and CDR2 YFSETQ. Trimming took 6 bases from V and 6 from J; bases not matched to a gene: 9. CDR3 DNA: TGCGCCAGCAACGGGGCGGGAGCAGGCAATGAGCAGTTCTTC. Encoded protein: CASNGAGAGNEQFF.

CDR3 nucleotide sequence: TGTGCCAGTAGTATTTATGGCAATCAGCCCCAGCATTTT. Translating gives CASSIYGNQPQHF. The rearrangement uses TRBV19 and TRBJ1-5; D unresolved. Germline loops: CDR1 LNHDA, CDR2 SQIVND (reference sequence). V was shortened by 3 bases and J by 2 bases, with 5 bases between the two germline ends. This CDR3 is 13 amino acids long.

Here the CDR3 reads CASSSGGSHYEQYF. The CDR3 DNA follows: TGTGCCAGCAGCTCGGGCGGGTCCCACTACGAGCAGTACTTC. The chain couples TRBV5-6 to TRBJ2-7, with D tentatively TRBD2 (5 bases). The CDR3 length is 14 residues. Germline-derived CDR1 and CDR2 are SGHDT and YYEEEE. V gave up 3 bases and J gave up 3 bases, with 13 bases separating them.

The J gene is TRBJ2-1, the V gene TRBV28; TRBD2 aligns across 7 bases. CDR1 is MDHEN and CDR2 is SYDVKM in the germline V gene. V trimming: 8 bases; J trimming: 8 bases; junction bases outside the gene matches: 12. The CDR3 is 14 amino acids. CDR3 region: CASLTGTTDDEQFF. The DNA for the CDR3 is TGTGCCAGCCTGACCGGGACTACAGACGATGAGCAGTTCTTC.